Following are 26 T cell receptor beta chains from one sample sequenced in a study of cytomegalovirus exposure and HLA in healthy donors. The PCR contained 60 Vbeta and 13 Jbeta primers. Profiled with immunoSEQ multiplex PCR; TCRdb holds only in-frame clones, not every one. The sample records roughly 190,000 clones, over 65% being singletons. The sample taken for sequencing was PBMCs. Receptor source: a middle-aged man in good health and CMV-seropositive.

The chain has TRBV7-2 and TRBJ2-2; maybe TRBD1 (6 bases). Germline V gives CDR1 SGHTA, CDR2 FQGNSA. The germline V and J ends were trimmed by 5 bases and 4 bases, with 17 bases remaining between them. The CDR3 has 16 residues. The CDR3 loop reads CASSPRDTRTTGELFF. CDR3 in DNA: TGTGCCAGCAGCCCAAGGGACACCCGGACCACCGGGGAGCTGTTTTTT.

The chain joins TRBV19 to TRBJ2-2; D is ambiguous. Trimming stripped 2 bases from V and 3 bases from J, with 10 bases between. CDR3 size: 15 residues. Germline loops: CDR1 LNHDA, CDR2 SQIVND (reference sequence). The CDR3 is CASSISRSDTGELFF. The CDR3 coding sequence is TGTGCCAGTAGTATATCCAGGTCTGACACCGGGGAGCTGTTTTTT. Using reference TRBV19 and TRBJ2-2 for the parts outside the CDR3, the full variable domain is DGGITQSPKYLFRKEGQNVTLSCEQNLNHDAMYWYRQDPGQGLRLIYYSQIVNDFQKGDIAEGYSVSREKKESFPLTVTSAQKNPTAFYLCASSISRSDTGELFFGEGSRLTVL.

Only a few counts were recorded for this clone. The chain carries TRBV18 and TRBJ1-1; TRBD1 agrees at 7 bases. CDR1 KGHSH and CDR2 LQKENI come from the germline V gene. The ends lost 4 bases at V and 4 bases at J; junction bases unmatched: 9. The CDR3 runs 15 residues. CDR3 coding DNA: TGTGCCAGCTCACTCACAGGGGAAGAATCCACTGAAGCTTTCTTT. Translated, it gives CASSLTGEESTEAFF.

As concerns this clone: The sample contains more than one DNA sequence encoding this CDR3. The chain uses TRBV5-1 and TRBJ1-4, with D possibly matching TRBD1 (5 bases). This CDR3 has 14 amino acids. Between the trimmed V and J ends, which lost 4 bases and 2 bases, there was a span of 9 bases. CDR1 is SGHRS and CDR2 is YFSETQ in the germline V gene. The CDR3 sequence: CASSLRGTNEKLFF. In DNA form, the CDR3 reads TGCGCCAGCAGCCTCCGGGGGACTAATGAAAAACTGTTTTTT.

This sequence joins TRBV7-3 and TRBJ2-7; 10 positions agree with TRBD1. CDR3 length: 14 amino acids. Germline lookup yields CDR1 SGHTA and CDR2 FQGTGA. J lost 3 bases, V lost 3 bases, and 2 bases had no gene match. In DNA, the CDR3 is TGTGCCAGCAGCTTGGACAGGGGGAACTACGAGCAGTACTTC. It specifies CASSLDRGNYEQYF.

This chain connects TRBV6-5 to TRBJ1-2; no definite D call. The CDR3 loop spans 14 amino acids. CDR1 MNHEY and CDR2 SVGAGI come from the germline V gene. V was trimmed by 5 bases and J by 6 bases, leaving 16 bases between them. This chain's CDR3 is CASSEVGEANGYTF. DNA of the CDR3: TGTGCCAGCAGTGAGGTCGGGGAAGCTAATGGCTACACCTTC.

This rearrangement joins TRBV5-1 to TRBJ2-2; D is perhaps TRBD2 (6 bases). V was clipped by 9 bases and J by 0 bases, with 15 bases between them. Germline CDR1 is SGHRS and CDR2 is YFSETQ. There are 15 residues in the CDR3. The CDR3 DNA reads TGCGCCACCTCGACCTTAGCGGCGAACACCGGGGAGCTGTTTTTT. It is translated as CATSTLAANTGELFF.

The J gene is TRBJ2-3, the V gene TRBV6-4; no reliable D call. V dropped 0 bases and J dropped 1 base, with 5 bases sitting between them. CDR3 length: 14 amino acids. Germline V gene lookup returns CDR1 MRHNA and CDR2 SNTAGT. The CDR3 spells CASSDSQGTDTQYF. The CDR3 DNA reads as TGTGCCAGCAGTGACTCGCAGGGCACAGATACGCAGTATTTT.

The V call is TRBV28, the J call TRBJ1-2; D not resolved. V was shortened by 4 bases and J by 5 bases, with 8 bases between the two germline ends. The germline gives CDR1 MDHEN, CDR2 SYDVKM. This CDR3 is built from 12 residues. As DNA, the CDR3 is TGTGCCAGCAGTTCTAGAACTTATGGCTACACCTTC. This translates into CASSSRTYGYTF.

CDR3 loop: CASSPMSGTGDNEQFF. The CDR3 DNA is TGCGCCAGCAGCCCAATGTCCGGGACAGGGGACAATGAGCAGTTCTTC. This chain connects TRBV5-1 to TRBJ2-1; 10 bases match TRBD1. Germline V gives CDR1 SGHRS, CDR2 YFSETQ. This CDR3 has 16 amino acids. With 4 bases clipped from V and 5 bases from J, the junction kept 9 bases outside the gene matches.

This chain uses TRBV2 with TRBJ2-3; TRBD1 agrees at 7 bases. CDR3 length: 16 residues. Germline loops: CDR1 SNHLY, CDR2 FYNNEI. V lost 7 bases, J lost 1 base, and 11 bases stayed unmatched. This chain's CDR3 is CASTETGVPRTDTQYF. The CDR3 DNA follows: TGTGCCAGCACCGAAACAGGGGTCCCCCGCACAGATACGCAGTATTTT.

The J gene is TRBJ2-5, the V gene TRBV5-6, with unresolved D. The CDR3 has 11 amino acids. Trimming stripped 2 bases from V and 5 bases from J, with 4 bases between. Looked up from germline, CDR1 is SGHDT and CDR2 is YYEEEE. The CDR3 coding sequence is TGTGCCAGCAGCTTCGGGGAGACCCAGTACTTC. As protein: CASSFGETQYF.

The chain employs TRBV6-5 and TRBJ1-2; perhaps TRBD1 as D (6 bases). V lost 6 bases to trimming and J lost 6 bases, with 11 bases between them. CDR1 MNHEY and CDR2 SVGAGI come from the germline V gene. The CDR3 length is 12 residues. CDR3 loop: CASRGTYHGYTF. CDR3 nucleotides: TGTGCCAGCAGGGGGACATACCATGGCTACACCTTC.

V and J are TRBV5-1 and TRBJ1-1; 8 bases agree with TRBD1. CDR3 length: 13 amino acids. V shed 6 bases, J shed 1 base, and the junction held 2 bases outside the gene matches. Germline CDR1 and CDR2: SGHRS and YFSETQ. DNA of the CDR3: TGCGCCAGCAAGGACAGGGAGAACACTGAAGCTTTCTTT. It encodes CASKDRENTEAFF. The full variable domain, rest sourced from reference TRBV5-1 and TRBJ1-1, is KAGVTQTPRYLIKTRGQQVTLSCSPISGHRSVSWYQQTPGQGLQFLFEYFSETQRNKGNFPGRFSGRQFSNSRSEMNVSTLELGDSALYLCASKDRENTEAFFGQGTRLTVV.

The chain has TRBV28 and TRBJ2-1, with 7 bases fitting TRBD2. V gave up 10 bases and J gave up 5 bases; unmatched junction bases: 11. The CDR3 consists of 14 residues. Per germline, CDR1 MDHEN and CDR2 SYDVKM. The CDR3 loop reads CATSGGLTHNEQFF. The CDR3 nucleotides read TGTGCCACCTCGGGGGGATTAACCCACAATGAGCAGTTCTTC.

The CDR3 coding sequence is TGTGCCAGCAGACAACAGGGGGCGCCCACTGAAGCTTTCTTT. Translating it yields CASRQQGAPTEAFF. The chain has TRBV6-5 and TRBJ1-1; TRBD1 matches 9 bases. The CDR3 is 14 amino acids. Trimming cost V 6 bases and J 4 bases; bases outside gene matches: 6. Germline V lookup: CDR1 MNHEY, CDR2 SVGAGI.

The chain employs TRBV28 and TRBJ2-7, with unresolved D. CDR1 is MDHEN and CDR2 is SYDVKM in the germline V gene. The CDR3 is made up of 11 amino acids. Trimming took off 5 bases at V and 5 bases at J, with 7 bases between the two ends. CDR3 sequence (DNA): TGTGCCAGCAGTAGTTCGGACGAGCAGTACTTC. Protein: CASSSSDEQYF.

The chain has TRBV9 and TRBJ1-2; 12 nucleotides align to TRBD1. The CDR3 length is 15 residues. Germline loops: CDR1 SGDLS, CDR2 YYNGEE. J was trimmed by 8 bases and V by 4 bases; bases with no gene match: 9. CDR3 in amino acids: CASSLEGQGAWGYTF. CDR3 coding DNA: TGTGCCAGCAGCCTCGAGGGACAGGGGGCCTGGGGCTACACCTTC.

The chain uses TRBV4-1 and TRBJ2-5; 10 bases map to TRBD2. Germline V CDR1 and CDR2: MGHRA, YSYEKL. The CDR3 is 16 residues long. V was pared by 1 base and J by 4 bases, with 6 bases of the junction left unmatched. CDR3 region: CASSQVRLAGVETQYF. The CDR3 DNA sequence: TGCGCCAGCAGCCAAGTTCGGCTAGCGGGAGTAGAGACCCAGTACTTC.

This chain joins TRBV4-2 and TRBJ1-2; a weak D match, TRBD1 (6 bases). Germline lookup yields CDR1 LGHNA and CDR2 YNFKEQ. Trimming took off 0 bases at V and 4 bases at J, with 15 bases between the two ends. The CDR3 has 16 residues. The CDR3 here is CASSQDVDSGVYGYTF. CDR3 sequence (DNA): TGTGCCAGCAGCCAAGATGTGGACAGCGGAGTCTATGGCTACACCTTC.

The chain has TRBV6-4 and TRBJ2-3, with D tentatively TRBD1 (5 bases). CDR3 length: 13 residues. Per the germline V gene, CDR1 is MRHNA and CDR2 is SNTAGT. Trimming pared 2 bases from V and 5 bases from J, leaving 8 bases between. The CDR3 loop is CASSDGREDTQYF. The CDR3 DNA follows: TGTGCCAGCAGTGACGGCAGGGAAGATACGCAGTATTTT.

V is TRBV2 and J is TRBJ2-6, with D hard to call. The CDR3 has 14 amino acids. Germline V lookup: CDR1 SNHLY, CDR2 FYNNEI. V lost 3 bases and J 1 base, leaving 4 bases between the germline ends. CDR3 in DNA: TGTGCCAGCAGTGACAGTTCTGGGGCCAACGTCCTGACTTTC. It encodes CASSDSSGANVLTF.

This chain joins TRBV10-3 and TRBJ2-3, with 7 bases aligning to TRBD2. The trim removed 4 bases at V and 6 bases at J, leaving 7 bases unmatched. This CDR3 is built from 14 residues. Germline V gives CDR1 ENHRY, CDR2 SYGVKD. The CDR3 region is CAISAGGIGDTQYF. In nucleotides, the CDR3 is TGTGCCATCAGTGCGGGGGGAATAGGGGATACGCAGTATTTT.

The rearrangement links TRBV5-6 to TRBJ1-4; D gene ambiguous. Germline lookup yields CDR1 SGHDT and CDR2 YYEEEE. The V end was cut by 6 bases, the J end by 4 bases, with 13 bases between. The CDR3 spans 14 residues. The CDR3, as DNA: TGTGCCAGCAAAAGTGCGGCGAATAATGAAAAACTGTTTTTT. This codes for CASKSAANNEKLFF. Using reference TRBV5-6 and TRBJ1-4 for the parts outside the CDR3, the full variable domain is DAGVTQSPTHLIKTRGQQVTLRCSPKSGHDTVSWYQQALGQGPQFIFQYYEEEERQRGNFPDRFSGHQFPNYSSELNVNALLLGDSALYLCASKSAANNEKLFFGSGTQLSVL.

J is TRBJ2-5 and V is TRBV23-1, with D perhaps TRBD1 (5 bases). TRBV23-1 is identified as an open reading frame with a role that is uncertain. CDR3 length: 12 amino acids. Deletions cut 2 bases from V and 5 bases from J, with 6 bases between. The CDR3 region is CASSQNRETQYF. In nucleotides, the CDR3 is TGCGCCAGCAGTCAAAACAGGGAGACCCAGTACTTC.

V usage is TRBV6-7 and J usage is TRBJ1-5; no reliable D call. TRBV6-7 falls under the ORF class, with uncertain function. Trimming stripped 6 bases from V and 3 bases from J, with 9 bases between. The CDR3 is 13 amino acids. Here the CDR3 DNA reads TGTGCCAGCAGACCGAGGGCCAATCAGCCCCAGCATTTT. It is translated as CASRPRANQPQHF.